The rows below give T cell receptor beta chains drawn from one sample of a study of T-cell memory formation after mild COVID-19. TCRdb reprocessed the 5' RACE reads with MiXCR, giving one entry per CDR3 protein. The sample consists of more than 100,000 distinct CDR3 sequences, approximately 6.3% of them appearing once. Sequenced: PBMCs or a T cell subset sorted from them (not recorded which). These receptors came from an adult woman who had mild COVID-19 (a few samples of this study predate the infection). Cell type and time point are not known. The CDR3 runs from the conserved cysteine through the conserved F or W. Fields, in order: V gene, clone size, D gene, J gene, CDR3 DNA, CDR3 protein. A D gene is named only where the DNA matches it firmly. Clone size is not always given. Where it is, it says once, few, many or a class for expanded clones.

V gene: TRBV7-8; clone size: many; D gene: .; J gene: TRBJ2-4; CDR3 DNA: TGTGCCAGCAGCGTGGGGTACGGACAGCTAGCCAAAAACATTCAGTACTTC; CDR3 protein: CASSVGYGQLAKNIQYF
V gene: TRBV29-1; clone size: .; D gene: TRBD1; J gene: TRBJ1-2; CDR3 DNA: TGCAGCGTTGAAGGGTCAGGGGGAGGTTATGGCTACACCTTC; CDR3 protein: CSVEGSGGGYGYTF
V gene: TRBV20-1; clone size: few; D gene: .; J gene: TRBJ2-7; CDR3 DNA: TGCAGTGCCCCCGCGGGGTTACCCTACGAGCAGTACTTC; CDR3 protein: CSAPAGLPYEQYF
V gene: TRBV29-1; clone size: few; D gene: .; J gene: TRBJ1-4; CDR3 DNA: TGCAGCGCTGAAGGGGACGCCGCTAATGAAAAACTGTTTTTT; CDR3 protein: CSAEGDAANEKLFF
V gene: TRBV7-7; clone size: .; D gene: .; J gene: TRBJ2-2; CDR3 DNA: TGTGCCAGCAGCTTAGTACTCCCCGGGTCGAACACCGGGGAGCTGTTTTTT; CDR3 protein: CASSLVLPGSNTGELFF
V gene: TRBV6-5; clone size: .; D gene: .; J gene: TRBJ1-1; CDR3 DNA: TGTGCCAGCAATGGCCGGCCCAACACTGAAGCTTTCTTT; CDR3 protein: CASNGRPNTEAFF
V gene: TRBV7-9; clone size: .; D gene: .; J gene: TRBJ2-1; CDR3 DNA: TGTGCCAGCAGCTTTGAGTTTGGAGGCGAGCAGTTCTTC; CDR3 protein: CASSFEFGGEQFF
V gene: TRBV5-5; clone size: few; D gene: .; J gene: TRBJ2-3; CDR3 DNA: TGTGCCAGCAGCTACGCCCCAGATACGCAGTATTTT; CDR3 protein: CASSYAPDTQYF
V gene: TRBV12-3/TRBV12-4; clone size: .; D gene: TRBD2; J gene: TRBJ2-3; CDR3 DNA: TGTGCCAGCGCTACCCTGGGGGGGTGGGCCCCCACAGATACGCAGTATTTT; CDR3 protein: CASATLGGWAPTDTQYF
V gene: TRBV10-2; clone size: many; D gene: TRBD2; J gene: TRBJ2-2; CDR3 DNA: TGCGCCAGCAGTCCAAGCGGGAGGGCCTCCGGGGAGCTGTTTTTT; CDR3 protein: CASSPSGRASGELFF
V gene: TRBV30; clone size: .; D gene: .; J gene: TRBJ2-3; CDR3 DNA: TGTGCCTGGAGCCCCATACTAAGGACAGATACGCAGTATTTT; CDR3 protein: CAWSPILRTDTQYF
V gene: TRBV11-2; clone size: many; D gene: .; J gene: TRBJ2-1; CDR3 DNA: TGTGCCAGCAGCTTAGGGCGGGGAATCGGGGGCCGTTATACTGAGCAGTTCTTC; CDR3 protein: CASSLGRGIGGRYTEQFF
V gene: TRBV7-3; clone size: many; D gene: TRBD1; J gene: TRBJ1-4; CDR3 DNA: TGTGCCAGCAGCCCGACAGGGGTGAATGAAAAACTGTTTTTT; CDR3 protein: CASSPTGVNEKLFF
V gene: TRBV6-5; clone size: many; D gene: TRBD2; J gene: TRBJ2-1; CDR3 DNA: TGTGCCAGCAGTTACTCTAGCGGGGGGGCAAGCTACAATGAGCAGTTCTTC; CDR3 protein: CASSYSSGGASYNEQFF
V gene: TRBV5-1; clone size: .; D gene: .; J gene: TRBJ1-1; CDR3 DNA: TGCGCCAGCAGCTTATGGGTCCAGAACACTGAAGCTTTCTTT; CDR3 protein: CASSLWVQNTEAFF
V gene: TRBV3-1; clone size: .; D gene: .; J gene: TRBJ2-5; CDR3 DNA: TGTGCCAGCAGCCAAGATCTCACTGGCGAGACCCAGTACTTC; CDR3 protein: CASSQDLTGETQYF
V gene: TRBV7-3; clone size: many; D gene: TRBD2; J gene: TRBJ2-3; CDR3 DNA: TGTGCCAGCAGCTTACTAGCGGGAGGGCCGTACACAGATACGCAGTATTTT; CDR3 protein: CASSLLAGGPYTDTQYF
V gene: TRBV5-1; clone size: .; D gene: .; J gene: TRBJ1-1; CDR3 DNA: TGCGCCAGCAGCTATAAGGGGAGGATGACAGCTATGAACACTGAAGCTTTCTTT; CDR3 protein: CASSYKGRMTAMNTEAFF
V gene: TRBV4-1; clone size: .; D gene: TRBD1; J gene: TRBJ2-1; CDR3 DNA: TGCGCCAGCAGCTCCGGACAGGGCCCATACAATGAGCAGTTCTTC; CDR3 protein: CASSSGQGPYNEQFF
V gene: TRBV7-8; clone size: many; D gene: TRBD1; J gene: TRBJ1-2; CDR3 DNA: TGTGCCAGCAGCTTGACAGGGGGAGATGGCTACACCTTC; CDR3 protein: CASSLTGGDGYTF
V gene: TRBV10-3; clone size: few; D gene: TRBD1; J gene: TRBJ2-7; CDR3 DNA: TGTGCCATCAGTACCGGGACAGGACTCTACGAGCAGTACTTC; CDR3 protein: CAISTGTGLYEQYF
V gene: TRBV5-4; clone size: .; D gene: TRBD2; J gene: TRBJ2-1; CDR3 DNA: TGTGCCAGCAGCTCGGGGACTAGCCTCTACAATGAGCAGTTCTTC; CDR3 protein: CASSSGTSLYNEQFF
V gene: TRBV5-1; clone size: .; D gene: TRBD1; J gene: TRBJ2-7; CDR3 DNA: TGCGCCAGCTGCCACGGGACAGCAAACTCCTACGAGCAGTACTTC; CDR3 protein: CASCHGTANSYEQYF